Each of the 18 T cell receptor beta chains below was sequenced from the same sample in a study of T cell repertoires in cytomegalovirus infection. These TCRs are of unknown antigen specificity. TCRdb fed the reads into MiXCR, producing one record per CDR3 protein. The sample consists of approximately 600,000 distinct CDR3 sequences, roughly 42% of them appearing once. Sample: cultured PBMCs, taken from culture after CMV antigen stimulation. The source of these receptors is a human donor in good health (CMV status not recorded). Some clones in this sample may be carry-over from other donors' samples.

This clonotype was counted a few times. CDR3 in DNA: TGTGCCATCAGTGAAGGGGAGGACATCGAGCAGTTCTTC. Amino acid sequence: CAISEGEDIEQFF. The genes are TRBV10-3 and TRBJ2-1, with D tentatively TRBD2 (6 bases). CDR1 and CDR2 from the germline V gene are ENHRY and SYGVKD. Trimming cost V 3 bases and J 10 bases, with 13 bases left between them. The CDR3 has 13 amino acids.

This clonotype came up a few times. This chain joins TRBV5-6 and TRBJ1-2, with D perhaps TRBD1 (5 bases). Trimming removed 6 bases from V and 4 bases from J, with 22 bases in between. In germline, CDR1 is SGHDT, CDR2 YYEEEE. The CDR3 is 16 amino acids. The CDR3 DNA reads TGTGCCAGCATCCCAAGGCAGGGCAAGTGGACCTATGGCTACACCTTC. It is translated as CASIPRQGKWTYGYTF. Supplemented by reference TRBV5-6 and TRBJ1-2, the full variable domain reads DAGVTQSPTHLIKTRGQQVTLRCSPKSGHDTVSWYQQALGQGPQFIFQYYEEEERQRGNFPDRFSGHQFPNYSSELNVNALLLGDSALYLCASIPRQGKWTYGYTFGSGTRLTVV.

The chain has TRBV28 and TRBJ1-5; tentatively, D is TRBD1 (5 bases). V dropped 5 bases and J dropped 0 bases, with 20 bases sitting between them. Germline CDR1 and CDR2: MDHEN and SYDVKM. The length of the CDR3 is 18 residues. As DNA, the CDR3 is TGTGCCAGCAGTACCCAAGGGCGGTGGGGCGGTAGCAATCAGCCCCAGCATTTT. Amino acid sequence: CASSTQGRWGGSNQPQHF.

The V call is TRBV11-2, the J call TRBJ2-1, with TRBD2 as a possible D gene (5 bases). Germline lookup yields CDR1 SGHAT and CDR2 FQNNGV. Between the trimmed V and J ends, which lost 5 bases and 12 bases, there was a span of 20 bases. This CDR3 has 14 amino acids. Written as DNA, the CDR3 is TGTGCCAGCAGCCCTTCTGTTGCAAGCGGTTCGCAGTTCTTC. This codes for CASSPSVASGSQFF.

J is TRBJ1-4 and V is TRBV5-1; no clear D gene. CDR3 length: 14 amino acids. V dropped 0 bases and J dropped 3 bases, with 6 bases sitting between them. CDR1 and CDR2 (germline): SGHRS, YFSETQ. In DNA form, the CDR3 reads TGCGCCAGCAGCTTGGTACCTTCTAATGAAAAACTGTTTTTT. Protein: CASSLVPSNEKLFF.

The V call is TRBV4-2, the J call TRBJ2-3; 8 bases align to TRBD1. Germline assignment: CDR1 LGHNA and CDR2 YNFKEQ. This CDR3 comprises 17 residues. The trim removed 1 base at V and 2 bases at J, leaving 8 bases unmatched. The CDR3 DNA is TGTGCCAGCAGCCAAGCGGCGACAGGGGTCCCCACAGATACGCAGTATTTT. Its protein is CASSQAATGVPTDTQYF.

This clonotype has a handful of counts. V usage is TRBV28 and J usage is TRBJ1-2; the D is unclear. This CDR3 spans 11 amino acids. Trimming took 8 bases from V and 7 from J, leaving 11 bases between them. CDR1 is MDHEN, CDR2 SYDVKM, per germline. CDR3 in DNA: TGTGCCAGCCAATCCGATTTTGGCTACACCTTC. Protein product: CASQSDFGYTF.

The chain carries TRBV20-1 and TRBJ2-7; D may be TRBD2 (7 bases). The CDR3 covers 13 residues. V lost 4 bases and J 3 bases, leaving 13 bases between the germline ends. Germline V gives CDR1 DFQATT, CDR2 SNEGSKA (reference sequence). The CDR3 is CSATGGRLYEQYF. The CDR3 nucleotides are TGCAGTGCTACCGGGGGGCGTCTCTACGAGCAGTACTTC.

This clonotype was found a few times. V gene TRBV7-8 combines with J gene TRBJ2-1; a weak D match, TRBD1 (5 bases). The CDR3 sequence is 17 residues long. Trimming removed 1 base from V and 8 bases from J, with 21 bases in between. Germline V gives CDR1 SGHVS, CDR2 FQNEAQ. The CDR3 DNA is TGTGCCAGCAGCTTAGAGTCGCAGGGCAGACCCCTGCATGAGCAGTTCTTC. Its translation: CASSLESQGRPLHEQFF.

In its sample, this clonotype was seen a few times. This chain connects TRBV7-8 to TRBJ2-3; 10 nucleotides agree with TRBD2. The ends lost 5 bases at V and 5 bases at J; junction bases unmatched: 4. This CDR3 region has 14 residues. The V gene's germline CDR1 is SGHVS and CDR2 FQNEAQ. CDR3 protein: CASSASGRIDTQYF. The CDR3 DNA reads TGTGCCAGCAGCGCTAGCGGGAGAATAGATACGCAGTATTTT.

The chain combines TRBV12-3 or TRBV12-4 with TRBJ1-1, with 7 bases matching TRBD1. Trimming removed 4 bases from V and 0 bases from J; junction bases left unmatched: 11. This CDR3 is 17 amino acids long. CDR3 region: CASSSRDSYFMNTEAFF. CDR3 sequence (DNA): TGTGCCAGCAGTTCCCGGGACAGTTACTTCATGAACACTGAAGCTTTCTTT.

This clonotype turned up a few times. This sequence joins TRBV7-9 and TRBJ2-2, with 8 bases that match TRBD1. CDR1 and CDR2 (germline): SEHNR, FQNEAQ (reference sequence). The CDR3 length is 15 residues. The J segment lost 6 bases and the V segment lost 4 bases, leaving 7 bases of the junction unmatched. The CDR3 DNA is TGTGCCAGCAGCTATACCGGGACAGGACCCGGGGAGCTGTTTTTT. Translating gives CASSYTGTGPGELFF.

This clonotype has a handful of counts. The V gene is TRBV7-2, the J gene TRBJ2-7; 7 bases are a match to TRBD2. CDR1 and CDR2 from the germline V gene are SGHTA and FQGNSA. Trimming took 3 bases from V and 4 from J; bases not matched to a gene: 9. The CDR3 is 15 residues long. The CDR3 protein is CASSFKSGEVYEQYF. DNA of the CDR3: TGTGCCAGCAGCTTCAAAAGCGGGGAGGTATACGAGCAGTACTTC.

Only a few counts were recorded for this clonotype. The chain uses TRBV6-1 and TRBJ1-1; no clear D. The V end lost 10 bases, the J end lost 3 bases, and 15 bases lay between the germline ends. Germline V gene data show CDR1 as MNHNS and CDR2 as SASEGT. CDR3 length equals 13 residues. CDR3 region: CATWPGWDTEAFF. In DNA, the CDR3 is TGTGCCACCTGGCCGGGCTGGGACACTGAAGCTTTCTTT.

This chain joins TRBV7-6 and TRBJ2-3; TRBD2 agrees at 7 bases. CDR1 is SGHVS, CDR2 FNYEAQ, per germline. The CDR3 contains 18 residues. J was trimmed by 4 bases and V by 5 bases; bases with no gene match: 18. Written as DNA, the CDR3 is TGTGCCAGCAGCGCACCGACCCCTCAGTCTAGCGGAGCAGATACGCAGTATTTT. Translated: CASSAPTPQSSGADTQYF.

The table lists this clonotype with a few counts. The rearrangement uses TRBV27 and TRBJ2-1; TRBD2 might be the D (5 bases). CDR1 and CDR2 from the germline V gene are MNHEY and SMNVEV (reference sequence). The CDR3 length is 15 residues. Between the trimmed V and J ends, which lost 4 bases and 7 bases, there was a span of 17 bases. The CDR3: CASSSPPAPGNEQFF. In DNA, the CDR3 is TGTGCCAGCAGTTCCCCGCCGGCACCGGGGAATGAGCAGTTCTTC.

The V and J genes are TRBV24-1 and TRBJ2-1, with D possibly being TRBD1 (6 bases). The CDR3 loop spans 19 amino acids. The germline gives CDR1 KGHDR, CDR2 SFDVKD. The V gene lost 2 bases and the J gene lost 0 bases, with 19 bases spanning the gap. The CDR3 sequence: CATSDSRGTTGGSYNEQFF. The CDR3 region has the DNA TGTGCCACCAGTGATTCGAGGGGGACCACAGGCGGCTCCTACAATGAGCAGTTCTTC.

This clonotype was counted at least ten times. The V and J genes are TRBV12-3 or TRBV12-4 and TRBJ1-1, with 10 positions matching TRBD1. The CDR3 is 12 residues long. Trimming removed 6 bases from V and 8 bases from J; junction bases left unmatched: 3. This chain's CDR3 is CASSPGQGEAFF. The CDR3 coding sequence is TGTGCCAGCAGCCCGGGACAGGGGGAAGCTTTCTTT.